The 30 T cell receptor beta chains presented below share a single source sample, sequenced in a study of T cell responses to AZD1222 COVID-19 vaccine (dated by TCRdb to 2020 to 2023). The library relied on the immunoSEQ multiplex PCR assay. The clones in this table, taken by TCRdb from immuneACCESS, are in-frame only. Not every clone is retained; where verified, under half of the shortfall comes from an unresolved V gene, and the cause of the rest is unknown. The table for this sample lists approximately 180,000 clones; roughly 91% of them were counted only once. The ten most abundant clones make up 25% to 30% of the sample. Taken with the paper, the label for time point translates to: about 28 days (+/-7) after the second vaccine dose. Sequenced here: peripheral blood, sampled 28 days after the second AZD1222 dose. The receptors shown here come from an adult who received the AZD1222 COVID-19 vaccine.

The rearrangement uses TRBV5-1 and TRBJ2-2, with D perhaps being TRBD1 or TRBD2 (5 bases each). The CDR3 is 15 residues long. Germline-derived CDR1 and CDR2 are SGHRS and YFSETQ. V was shortened by 0 bases and J by 4 bases, with 10 bases between the two germline ends. The CDR3 sequence is CASSLVGTPTGELFF. The CDR3 region has the DNA TGCGCCAGCAGCTTGGTGGGGACCCCCACCGGGGAGCTGTTTTTT.

The chain employs TRBV28 and TRBJ2-7, with 13 bases that match TRBD2. V was pared by 1 base and J by 2 bases, with 2 bases of the junction left unmatched. Per germline, CDR1 MDHEN and CDR2 SYDVKM. CDR3 length: 16 amino acids. CDR3 DNA sequence: TGTGCCAGCAGTTTATCGGGGACTAGCGGGACCTACGAGCAGTACTTC. This encodes CASSLSGTSGTYEQYF.

The chain combines TRBV15 with TRBJ1-5, with a weak D call TRBD1 (6 bases). CDR1 LNHNV and CDR2 YYDKDF come from the germline V gene (reference sequence). This CDR3 has 14 residues. Trimming shortened V by 6 bases and J by 6 bases, and 15 bases separated the two germline ends. In nucleotides, the CDR3 is TGTGCCACCAGACATCCACAGGGCGGTCAGCCCCAGCATTTT. This gives the protein CATRHPQGGQPQHF.

This chain joins TRBV4-2 and TRBJ1-5; unclear D gene. Trimming removed 5 bases at V and 0 bases at J, with 11 bases between. From germline, CDR1 is LGHNA and CDR2 YNFKEQ. This CDR3 is built from 15 residues. The CDR3 here is CASSSYSASNQPQHF. The CDR3 DNA is TGTGCCAGCAGCTCGTATTCGGCTAGCAATCAGCCCCAGCATTTT.

V usage is TRBV19 and J usage is TRBJ1-4; D may be TRBD1 (5 bases). The CDR3 has 14 residues. CDR1 and CDR2 from the germline V gene are LNHDA and SQIVND (reference sequence). V lost 7 bases, J lost 3 bases, and 12 bases lay in between. DNA of the CDR3: TGTGCCAGTACCGGGGCGGGTTCTAATGAAAAACTGTTTTTT. Protein: CASTGAGSNEKLFF.

This clone appeared a single time. The V gene is TRBV5-5, the J gene TRBJ1-2; TRBD1 matches at 12 bases. V gave up 4 bases and J gave up 6 bases; unmatched junction bases: 10. From germline, CDR1 is SGHKS and CDR2 YYEKEE (reference sequence). CDR3 length: 16 residues. In DNA form, the CDR3 reads TGTGCCAGCAGCGCCTACCGGGACAGGGGGCAGGATGGCTACACCTTC. It codes for CASSAYRDRGQDGYTF.

The chain has TRBV7-2 and TRBJ2-7; the D is unclear. The germline gives CDR1 SGHTA, CDR2 FQGNSA. This CDR3 contains 13 residues. V gave up 5 bases and J gave up 3 bases, with 11 bases separating them. CDR3 DNA sequence: TGTGCCAGCAGCCCAACCCAACGCTACGAGCAGTACTTC. Translated, it gives CASSPTQRYEQYF.

This sequence joins TRBV6-2 or TRBV6-3 and TRBJ2-7, with 8 bases lining up with TRBD1. Germline CDR1 and CDR2: MNHEY and SVGEGT. Germline trimming cut 0 bases from V and 4 bases from J; bases unmatched to any gene: 8. The CDR3 has 16 residues. CDR3 DNA: TGTGCCAGCAGTTACTCTTGGGACAGGAGGGGTTACGAGCAGTACTTC. This codes for CASSYSWDRRGYEQYF.

The chain couples TRBV24-1 to TRBJ1-2; D unclear. CDR3 length equals 12 residues. The V end lost 3 bases, the J end lost 4 bases, and 5 bases lay between the germline ends. Germline CDR1 is KGHDR and CDR2 is SFDVKD. CDR3 region: CATSDRRYGYTF. In DNA, the CDR3 is TGTGCCACCAGTGATCGCCGCTATGGCTACACCTTC.

The CDR3 protein is CSVVVAGSSYNEQFF. The CDR3 DNA sequence: TGCAGCGTTGTGGTGGCGGGAAGCTCCTACAATGAGCAGTTCTTC. The chain couples TRBV29-1 to TRBJ2-1; a weak D match, TRBD2 (6 bases). This CDR3 is 15 amino acids long. CDR1 SQVTM and CDR2 ANQGSEA come from the germline V gene. V lost 4 bases and J 0 bases, leaving 13 bases between the germline ends.

The gene calls are TRBV5-1 and TRBJ2-3, with D possibly being TRBD2 (6 bases). Germline V CDR1 and CDR2: SGHRS, YFSETQ. Trimming cost V 2 bases and J 1 base, with 11 bases left between them. This CDR3 is 15 amino acids long. CDR3 amino acids: CASSFLREGTDTQYF. The CDR3 DNA is TGCGCCAGCAGCTTTCTCAGGGAGGGCACAGATACGCAGTATTTT. Supplemented by reference TRBV5-1 and TRBJ2-3, the full variable domain reads KAGVTQTPRYLIKTRGQQVTLSCSPISGHRSVSWYQQTPGQGLQFLFEYFSETQRNKGNFPGRFSGRQFSNSRSEMNVSTLELGDSALYLCASSFLREGTDTQYFGPGTRLTVL.

This clone was detected once. The CDR3 here is CASSGGTVLSGANVLTF. The CDR3 nucleotides are TGTGCCAGCAGTGGCGGGACAGTGCTCTCTGGGGCCAACGTCCTGACTTTC. The genes are TRBV6-1 and TRBJ2-6; possibly TRBD1 for D (7 bases). The CDR3 length is 17 residues. Trimming took off 4 bases at V and 0 bases at J, with 13 bases between the two ends. Germline V gene lookup returns CDR1 MNHNS and CDR2 SASEGT.

Notes on this clone: The junction departs from the called germline gene at one end, perhaps through a read error. The rearrangement uses TRBV6-5 and TRBJ2-7; TRBD1 matches at 8 bases. Per the germline V gene, CDR1 is MNHEY and CDR2 is SVGAGI. The CDR3 sequence is 14 residues long. This CDR3 is CASRGPGQAYEQYF. For the CDR3, the DNA is TGTGCCAGCAGGGGCCCGGGACAGGCCTATGAGCAGTACTTC.

The chain combines TRBV9 with TRBJ2-2, with 7 positions matching TRBD1. Germline V gene data show CDR1 as SGDLS and CDR2 as YYNGEE. V lost 4 bases and J lost 7; bases outside the gene matches: 7. This CDR3 comprises 14 residues. CDR3 sequence reads: CASSPGQARGELFF. The CDR3 coding sequence is TGTGCCAGCAGCCCAGGACAGGCTCGCGGGGAGCTGTTTTTT. Complete variable domain (other parts from reference TRBV9 and TRBJ2-2): DSGVTQTPKHLITATGQRVTLRCSPRSGDLSVYWYQQSLDQGLQFLIQYYNGEERAKGNILERFSAQQFPDLHSELNLSSLELGDSALYFCASSPGQARGELFFGEGSRLTVL.

The chain uses TRBV7-2 and TRBJ1-5, with TRBD1 matching 7 bases. V lost 3 bases to trimming and J lost 7 bases; unmatched junction nucleotides: 6. The length of the CDR3 is 14 residues. Per germline, CDR1 SGHTA and CDR2 FQGNSA. The CDR3 coding sequence is TGTGCCAGCAGCTTTGACAGGGTGGGGCAGCCCCAGCATTTT. It encodes CASSFDRVGQPQHF.

The chain recombines TRBV28 with TRBJ2-6; possibly TRBD1 for D (5 bases). This CDR3 has 15 residues. Per the germline V gene, CDR1 is MDHEN and CDR2 is SYDVKM. Trimming took off 3 bases at V and 7 bases at J, with 13 bases between the two ends. CDR3 nucleotide sequence: TGTGCCAGCAGTTTCAGTCAGGGCTCAGCCAACGTCCTGACTTTC. The encoded protein is CASSFSQGSANVLTF.

The CDR3 region has the DNA TGTGCCAGCAGAAAGTTAGGGAGGGTACAGCCCCAGCATTTT. Translating gives CASRKLGRVQPQHF. The rearrangement joins TRBV27 to TRBJ1-5; no reliable D call. This CDR3 has 14 amino acids. V gave up 6 bases and J gave up 7 bases, with 16 bases separating them. Looked up from germline, CDR1 is MNHEY and CDR2 is SMNVEV (reference sequence).

The CDR3 sequence is CASSPPQETQYF. The CDR3 DNA reads as TGTGCCAGCTCACCACCGCAGGAGACCCAGTACTTC. This rearrangement joins TRBV18 to TRBJ2-5; no clear D. Deletions cut 0 bases from V and 5 bases from J, with 4 bases between. CDR3 length: 12 amino acids. Germline V CDR1 and CDR2: KGHSH, LQKENI.

The chain combines TRBV5-1 with TRBJ2-1; 11 nucleotides match TRBD2. Trimming removed 4 bases from V and 6 bases from J; junction bases left unmatched: 15. The CDR3 covers 18 residues. Germline lookup yields CDR1 SGHRS and CDR2 YFSETQ. CDR3 sequence (DNA): TGCGCCAGCAGCGCTAAGGTACTAGCGGGAGTCGGGCCCAATGAGCAGTTCTTC. This codes for CASSAKVLAGVGPNEQFF.

V gene TRBV14 combines with J gene TRBJ2-7; D ambiguous. The length of the CDR3 is 11 residues. Germline CDR1 is SGHDN and CDR2 is FVKESK. V gave up 3 bases and J gave up 9 bases, with 9 bases separating them. The CDR3 DNA sequence: TGTGCCAGCAGCCAGGGATCCAGGCAGTACTTC. Translating it yields CASSQGSRQYF.

The gene calls are TRBV7-9 and TRBJ2-2; TRBD1 matches at 7 bases. From germline, CDR1 is SEHNR and CDR2 FQNEAQ (reference sequence). The ends lost 4 bases at V and 0 bases at J; junction bases unmatched: 8. The CDR3 totals 17 residues. CDR3 DNA: TGTGCCAGCAGCTCCTTGGACAGGATGGCGAACACCGGGGAGCTGTTTTTT. Amino acid sequence: CASSSLDRMANTGELFF.

The chain has TRBV10-3 and TRBJ1-1, with TRBD1 identical over 7 bases. Germline V lookup: CDR1 ENHRY, CDR2 SYGVKD. The J segment lost 5 bases and the V segment lost 0 bases, leaving 18 bases of the junction unmatched. The CDR3 consists of 19 residues. CDR3 in DNA: TGTGCCATCAGTGAGTCCGCGCCCCGGGACAGCTCTCGTCAGACTGAAGCTTTCTTT. It specifies CAISESAPRDSSRQTEAFF.

The chain couples TRBV6-5 to TRBJ2-7, with TRBD1 matching over 8 bases. This CDR3 contains 14 residues. V lost 5 bases to trimming and J lost 4 bases; unmatched junction nucleotides: 7. Per the germline V gene, CDR1 is MNHEY and CDR2 is SVGAGI. The CDR3 DNA reads as TGTGCCAGCAGTCAGACAGGGGCTGGGTACGAGCAGTACTTC. As protein: CASSQTGAGYEQYF.

CDR3 protein: CASSSPGPENTEAFF. As DNA, the CDR3 is TGTGCCAGCAGTTCTCCGGGACCGGAGAACACTGAAGCTTTCTTT. The chain combines TRBV28 with TRBJ1-1; tentative D call: TRBD1 (5 bases). The germline CDR1 and CDR2 sequences are MDHEN and SYDVKM. Trimming cost V 4 bases and J 1 base, with 13 bases left between them. This CDR3 comprises 15 residues.

This clone has a handful of counts. This chain uses TRBV5-1 with TRBJ2-7; D tentatively fits TRBD1 or TRBD2 (5 bases each). Germline CDR1 and CDR2: SGHRS and YFSETQ. This CDR3 region has 16 residues. Trimming cost V 4 bases and J 1 base, with 18 bases left between them. The CDR3 nucleotides are TGCGCCAGCAGCGGGGGATGGGGTTTGAGTTCCTACGAGCAGTACTTC. This sequence encodes CASSGGWGLSSYEQYF.

The chain links TRBV10-3 to TRBJ1-1; 8 bases map to TRBD1. V was clipped by 10 bases and J by 2 bases; unmatched bases: 6. Germline CDR1 and CDR2: ENHRY and SYGVKD. CDR3 length: 13 amino acids. The CDR3 DNA reads TGTGCCACCCGACAGGGGATCAACACTGAAGCTTTCTTT. Its protein is CATRQGINTEAFF.

This clone was counted only a few times. The chain joins TRBV5-1 to TRBJ2-1, with TRBD2 matching over 12 bases. Germline lookup yields CDR1 SGHRS and CDR2 YFSETQ. The CDR3 sequence is 16 residues long. V trimming: 5 bases; J trimming: 9 bases; junction bases outside the gene matches: 12. This chain's CDR3 is CASRVGLAGTQGEQFF. The CDR3 region has the DNA TGCGCCAGCAGGGTTGGACTAGCGGGGACCCAGGGTGAGCAGTTCTTC.

The chain combines TRBV30 with TRBJ2-6; TRBD1 matches at 7 bases. Unmatched junction bases numbered 6, after V lost 5 bases and J lost 2 bases. The V gene's germline CDR1 is GTSNPN and CDR2 SVGIG (reference sequence). The CDR3 covers 15 residues. As DNA, the CDR3 is TGTGCCTGGCTCCGACAGGGCGCTGGGGCCAACGTCCTGACTTTC. It codes for CAWLRQGAGANVLTF.

This sequence joins TRBV11-2 and TRBJ2-1, with D hard to call. The length of the CDR3 is 14 residues. The V gene's germline CDR1 is SGHAT and CDR2 FQNNGV. The germline V and J ends were trimmed by 5 bases and 6 bases, with 14 bases remaining between them. CDR3 residues: CASSMGGMVNEQFF. CDR3 DNA: TGTGCCAGCAGCATGGGTGGTATGGTCAATGAGCAGTTCTTC. Full variable domain (missing parts from reference TRBV11-2 and TRBJ2-1): EAGVAQSPRYKIIEKRQSVAFWCNPISGHATLYWYQQILGQGPKLLIQFQNNGVVDDSQLPKDRFSAERLKGVDSTLKIQPAKLEDSAVYLCASSMGGMVNEQFFGPGTRLTVL.

The J gene is TRBJ2-2, the V gene TRBV7-2; 9 bases are shared with TRBD2. Germline assignment: CDR1 SGHTA and CDR2 FQGNSA. This CDR3 region has 16 residues. Trimming removed 5 bases from V and 4 bases from J; junction bases left unmatched: 8. DNA of the CDR3: TGTGCCAGCAGCCCCCCTATTAGCGGGGGCACCGGGGAGCTGTTTTTT. Protein: CASSPPISGGTGELFF.